Following are 9 T cell receptor beta chains from one sample sequenced in a study of T-cell reconstitution after alpha-beta-depleted transplantation in children. The TCRbeta library incorporated unique molecular identifiers. Using its own MiXCR run on the PCR reads, TCRdb lists one record per CDR3 protein. The sample gives 540,000 or so distinct CDR3 sequences, more than 20% of which show up once; 11% to 15% is in the top ten. Sample: PBMCs, mostly from graft donor cells, taken 360 days after TCRalphabeta/CD19-depleted stem cell transplant. The receptors were gathered from a boy younger than two who had a stem cell transplant for acute myeloid leukemia, so the T cells may come from the graft donor.

The chain links TRBV7-9 to TRBJ2-2, with a tentative D call TRBD2 (5 bases). V was pared by 0 bases and J by 3 bases, with 14 bases between. CDR3 length: 17 amino acids. Germline loops: CDR1 SEHNR, CDR2 FQNEAQ (reference sequence). CDR3 protein: CASSLAQTNPYTGELFF. The CDR3 DNA sequence: TGTGCCAGCAGCTTAGCCCAGACTAACCCCTACACCGGGGAGCTGTTTTTT.

This clonotype was counted many times. A junction end diverges from the germline sequence, so it may reflect a read error. The chain has TRBV4-1 and TRBJ1-5; TRBD1 might be the D (5 bases). Germline V CDR1 and CDR2: MGHRA, YSYEKL. This CDR3 has 13 residues. CDR3 residues: CASSQGSNQPQHF. In nucleotides, the CDR3 is TGTGCCAGCAGCCAGGGTAGCAATCAGCCCCAGCATTTT.

This rearrangement joins TRBV20-1 to TRBJ2-1; perhaps D is TRBD1 or TRBD2 (5 bases each). V was trimmed by 6 bases and J by 0 bases, leaving 18 bases between them. The CDR3 is 16 amino acids. The V gene's germline CDR1 is DFQATT and CDR2 SNEGSKA (reference sequence). CDR3 coding DNA: TGCAGTGCAAACCCCGGGACCCAAGTCTCCTACAATGAGCAGTTCTTC. It codes for CSANPGTQVSYNEQFF.

The chain uses TRBV5-1 and TRBJ2-3; D gene uncertain. Deletions cut 3 bases from V and 2 bases from J, with 13 bases between. This CDR3 has 15 residues. Germline V gives CDR1 SGHRS, CDR2 YFSETQ. This chain's CDR3 is CASSSGPFATDTQYF. The CDR3 bases are TGCGCCAGCAGCTCGGGTCCTTTTGCCACAGATACGCAGTATTTT.

In its sample, this clonotype was seen a few times. The rearrangement uses TRBV5-6 and TRBJ1-2; D gene unclear. The V gene's germline CDR1 is SGHDT and CDR2 YYEEEE. The CDR3 runs 12 residues. Trimming took 3 bases from V and 8 from J, leaving 11 bases between them. The CDR3 reads CASSSDGPGYTF. Here the CDR3 DNA reads TGTGCCAGCAGCTCGGACGGGCCCGGCTACACCTTC. The whole variable domain, filled in from reference TRBV5-6 and TRBJ1-2, reads DAGVTQSPTHLIKTRGQQVTLRCSPKSGHDTVSWYQQALGQGPQFIFQYYEEEERQRGNFPDRFSGHQFPNYSSELNVNALLLGDSALYLCASSSDGPGYTFGSGTRLTVV.

This clonotype was recorded a few times. The CDR3 coding sequence is TGCAGTGCTAGTAAGCGGGGGGGCACAGATACGCAGTATTTT. Protein product: CSASKRGGTDTQYF. V usage is TRBV20-1 and J usage is TRBJ2-3, with 9 bases matching TRBD2. Trimming cost V 3 bases and J 1 base; bases outside gene matches: 2. CDR1 and CDR2 from the germline V gene are DFQATT and SNEGSKA (reference sequence). This CDR3 has 14 amino acids.

The V gene is TRBV15, the J gene TRBJ2-5; TRBD2 matches 10 bases. CDR3 size: 15 residues. V dropped 4 bases and J dropped 1; count of bases not matched to a gene: 3. The germline V gene encodes CDR1 LNHNV and CDR2 YYDKDF (reference sequence). CDR3 nucleotides: TGTGCCACCAGCATACCTAGCGGGGGCCAAGAGACCCAGTACTTC. It codes for CATSIPSGGQETQYF.

The chain has TRBV7-2 and TRBJ2-5; no reliable D call. This CDR3 contains 14 residues. The V gene lost 1 base and the J gene lost 5 bases, with 11 bases spanning the gap. The germline V gene has CDR1 SGHTA and CDR2 FQGNSA. The CDR3 nucleotides read TGTGCCAGCAGCTTAGATTCGCAGAGGGAGACCCAGTACTTC. Its protein is CASSLDSQRETQYF. Together with reference TRBV7-2 and TRBJ2-5, the CDR3 gives the full variable domain: GAGVSQSPSNKVTEKGKDVELRCDPISGHTALYWYRQSLGQGLEFLIYFQGNSAPDKSGLPSDRFSAERTGGSVSTLTIQRTQQEDSAVYLCASSLDSQRETQYFGPGTRLLVL.

In its sample, this clonotype was seen a few times. The rearrangement joins TRBV12-3 or TRBV12-4 to TRBJ2-3, with D perhaps TRBD2 (6 bases). Deletions cut 10 bases from V and 4 bases from J, with 21 bases between. CDR3 length equals 15 residues. The CDR3 reads CATGDFPGGADTQYF. The CDR3 region has the DNA TGTGCCACCGGGGACTTTCCCGGAGGAGCAGATACGCAGTATTTT.